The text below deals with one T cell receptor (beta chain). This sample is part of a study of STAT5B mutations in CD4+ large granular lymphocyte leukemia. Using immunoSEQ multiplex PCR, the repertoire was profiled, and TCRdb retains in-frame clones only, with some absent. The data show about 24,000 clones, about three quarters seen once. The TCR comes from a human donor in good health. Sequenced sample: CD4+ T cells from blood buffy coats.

The CDR3 region has the DNA TGTGCCACCAGCAGAGAGGGACTGTCCTACGAGCAGTACTTC. As protein: CATSREGLSYEQYF. This sequence joins TRBV15 and TRBJ2-7; tentatively, D is TRBD2 (6 bases). Per germline, CDR1 LNHNV and CDR2 YYDKDF (reference sequence). V lost 0 bases and J lost 1, with 7 bases in between. The CDR3 length is 14 residues.